This record looks at one T cell receptor (beta chain) sequence and its context. This clonotype was seen repeatedly, ten times or more. This receptor's antigen is unknown. No much larger clone exists at a distance of one base, and base qualities are not known. Libraries from unsorted PBMCs were made from 2 million PBMCs kept in RNAlater at -80 degrees C until RNA extraction. Multiple sclerosis patients were enrolled in a US clinical protocol under which disease progression was evaluated by magnetic resonance imaging. PBMCs were separated from peripheral blood using Ficoll-Hypaque density gradient centrifugation and then cryopreserved in liquid nitrogen. This sample is part of a study of neurological immune-mediated disorders (dated 2019 in TCRdb). Some background on the complete study: Among the 34 multiple sclerosis patients, relapsing-remitting MS accounted for approximately 31 and secondary progressive MS accounted for 3. The study compared peripheral blood TCR-beta repertoires of HTLV-I-associated myelopathy (HAM/TSP) patients, multiple sclerosis patients and healthy controls using UMI-based sequencing. The 106 TCR-beta libraries covered PBMC samples along with longitudinal samples, technical triplicates, and paired sorted CD4+ and CD8+ T-cell subsets. The cohort included about 70 subjects: approximately 14 with HAM/TSP, around 34 with multiple sclerosis, and roughly 20 healthy controls.

Summary of the overall study and its limitations: The highest TCR clonal expansion was observed in HAM/TSP patients, whereas the lowest was observed in MS patients, even when compared with healthy controls. No identical CDR3 amino acid sequences were shared among expanded clones across subjects, suggesting private TCR-beta repertoires in all groups. The MS cluster showed no association with clinical or MRI features, and the authors stated that larger cohorts are needed. In phylogenetic analysis, the repertoires of 18 of 34 MS patients grouped into a cluster of related CDR3 sequences, which suggests a possible signature at the repertoire level.

cDNA was synthesized by template-switch 5'RACE using a primer with a 10-nucleotide random unique molecular identifier that tagged each TCR transcript. Every sequencing run yielded over 170 million TCR-beta sequences covering 15-18 subjects. The RNeasy kit was used for extraction of total RNA. The KAPA Real-time Library Amplification kit was used to amplify TCR-beta VDJ regions with primers for the TCR constant region and the 5'RACE anchor. A first PCR added sample indexes and Illumina adaptors, and a second PCR then raised library yield. After Ampure bead purification, the roughly 650 bp TCR product was size-selected on a 2% E-gel SizeSelection system. Before pooling, libraries had their quality checked on a Bioanalyzer, their concentration measured with Qubit, and their quantity determined with the Kapa Library Quantification kit. Paired-end 2 x 150 bp sequencing of the libraries was performed on an Illumina HiSeq 2500. To increase sequence diversity, roughly 24-32% phiX was spiked into each library pool. Per the original workflow: Quality-filtered reads were processed with the UMI-based MiGEC pipeline, which removed over 75% of raw TCR sequences during error correction. VDJ genes were aligned to IMGT germline references, and each clonotype was defined by a unique CDR3 amino acid sequence together with V-J genes. Clonal expansion, Shannon diversity and CDR3 relatedness were evaluated with VDJtools (CalcPairwiseDistances, ClusterSamples), while phylogenetic trees were built in CLCbio workbench. A clone was classed as expanded if it had 8 or more unique UMIs, a cutoff based on coefficient-of-variation modelling across technical triplicates. TCRdb reanalyzed the raw reads on its own, using fastp at Q25 for trimming and MiXCR for clone calling, and kept in-frame beta chains. CDR3 protein sequences are deduplicated, and each keeps its most common genes and DNA. For this entry, the V and J calls and clone size follow TCRdb and not the study's own pipeline. For this sample there are approximately 100,000 distinct CDR3 sequences; around 3.5% appear just once. Jointly, the top ten make up around 3.2% of the sample.

Sequences MNHEY (CDR1) and SVGAGI (CDR2) are obtained from the germline V gene. The CDR3, from cysteine to phenylalanine, totals 13 residues. Left in the record is the CDR3 DNA by itself, 39 bases read in frame from the first base. The receptor comes from a woman in her forties or fifties with multiple sclerosis. Sequenced sample: PBMCs. The chain was built from TRBV6-5 and TRBJ2-7; TRBD1 lines up with 8 middle nucleotides. The CDR3 in this case is CATGQGRWYEQYF. The DNA is as follows: TGTGCAACAGGACAGGGTCGGTGGTACGAGCAGTACTTC.